These 21 T cell receptor beta chains were sequenced from one sample in a study of shared T cell receptors in the human thymus. Data came from immunoSEQ multiplex PCR; TCRdb stores just in-frame clones and leaves some out. The top ten hold about 0.013% of the sample, which has under 700,000 clones, 75% to 80% seen once. In addition, the sample was reused for a study of human thymus T cells.

The sequencing input was thymocytes. These receptors were collected from a boy under three years old with a congenital heart defect.

The rearrangement uses TRBV14 and TRBJ2-4; 7 bases agree with TRBD2. Germline V gene lookup returns CDR1 SGHDN and CDR2 FVKESK. J lost 1 base, V lost 0 bases, and 12 bases had no gene match. This CDR3 has 19 amino acids. The CDR3 nucleotides are TGTGCCAGCAGCCAAGAGGGGGAGGGTCTCTTTGGGGCCAAAAACATTCAGTACTTC. Residues: CASSQEGEGLFGAKNIQYF. The whole variable domain, filled in from reference TRBV14 and TRBJ2-4, reads EAGVTQFPSHSVIEKGQTVTLRCDPISGHDNLYWYRRVMGKEIKFLLHFVKESKQDESGMPNNRFLAERTGGTYSTLKVQPAELEDSGVYFCASSQEGEGLFGAKNIQYFGAGTRLSVL.

The chain links TRBV30 to TRBJ2-5, with a possible D match to TRBD2 (5 bases). Germline V lookup: CDR1 GTSNPN, CDR2 SVGIG (reference sequence). This CDR3 has 16 residues. Deletions cut 3 bases from V and 3 bases from J, with 20 bases between. CDR3 coding DNA: TGTGCCTGGAGGTCATTTGAAGGTAGCGCCGAAGAGACCCAGTACTTC. Protein product: CAWRSFEGSAEETQYF.

This chain links TRBV7-2 with TRBJ1-1; D call uncertain. This CDR3 spans 10 amino acids. Germline values: CDR1 SGHTA, CDR2 FQGNSA. Trimming pared 5 bases from V and 11 bases from J, leaving 9 bases between. Here the CDR3 reads CASSPPAAFF. DNA for the CDR3: TGTGCCAGCAGCCCCCCCGCGGCTTTCTTT.

This chain connects TRBV2 to TRBJ2-1, with TRBD2 as a possible D gene (7 bases). V gave up 8 bases and J gave up 7 bases, with 15 bases separating them. Germline CDR1 is SNHLY and CDR2 is FYNNEI. The CDR3 has 13 amino acids. The CDR3 reads CASGGGSGNEQFF. The CDR3 DNA reads TGTGCCAGCGGGGGCGGGAGCGGGAATGAGCAGTTCTTC.

A few counts support this clone. The chain is built from TRBV5-1 and TRBJ1-2, with unresolved D. V was clipped by 2 bases and J by 3 bases, with 17 bases between them. Germline V gene lookup returns CDR1 SGHRS and CDR2 YFSETQ. This CDR3 has 16 amino acids. CDR3 sequence: CASSFELGPLDYGYTF. CDR3 in DNA: TGCGCCAGCAGCTTCGAGTTGGGCCCTCTGGACTATGGCTACACCTTC.

This clone was detected only a few times. The chain carries TRBV19 and TRBJ2-3; tentative D call: TRBD2 (6 bases). Germline assignment: CDR1 LNHDA and CDR2 SQIVND (reference sequence). The CDR3 covers 17 residues. V lost 3 bases and J lost 2, with 18 bases in between. CDR3 DNA sequence: TGTGCCAGTAGTATTGAGGCTAGGCGGGGAGACACAGATACGCAGTATTTT. Translating gives CASSIEARRGDTDTQYF. The variable domain in full, with the rest retrieved from reference TRBV19 and TRBJ2-3, is DGGITQSPKYLFRKEGQNVTLSCEQNLNHDAMYWYRQDPGQGLRLIYYSQIVNDFQKGDIAEGYSVSREKKESFPLTVTSAQKNPTAFYLCASSIEARRGDTDTQYFGPGTRLTVL.

The gene calls are TRBV7-2 and TRBJ2-7; 13 nucleotides agree with TRBD2. V gave up 8 bases and J gave up 5 bases; unmatched junction bases: 6. Germline loops: CDR1 SGHTA, CDR2 FQGNSA. This CDR3 is built from 14 residues. CDR3 coding DNA: TGTGCCAGCGGGACTAGCGGGATCGGTAACGAGCAGTACTTC. Protein: CASGTSGIGNEQYF.

The J gene is TRBJ2-3, the V gene TRBV7-9; 9 bases align to TRBD2. Germline CDR1 SEHNR, CDR2 FQNEAQ (reference sequence). The length of the CDR3 is 18 residues. Trimming cost V 7 bases and J 3 bases; bases outside gene matches: 17. This chain's CDR3 is CASNNTTSGPTGTDTQYF. The CDR3 region has the DNA TGTGCCAGCAACAACACCACTAGCGGGCCAACGGGTACAGATACGCAGTATTTT.

The chain uses TRBV9 and TRBJ2-2; 9 nucleotides align to TRBD2. Germline CDR1 SGDLS, CDR2 YYNGEE. V dropped 0 bases and J dropped 5; count of bases not matched to a gene: 14. The CDR3 covers 19 residues. This CDR3 reads CASSVATSGERWGTGELFF. In DNA, the CDR3 is TGTGCCAGCAGCGTAGCGACTAGCGGTGAAAGGTGGGGAACCGGGGAGCTGTTTTTT.

The chain links TRBV30 to TRBJ1-5; the D is unclear. This CDR3 region has 14 residues. Trimming removed 4 bases at V and 0 bases at J, with 10 bases between. Germline CDR1 reads GTSNPN; CDR2 reads SVGIG (reference sequence). DNA of the CDR3: TGTGCCTGGAACCCCCGGTATAGCAATCAGCCCCAGCATTTT. This gives the protein CAWNPRYSNQPQHF.

This rearrangement joins TRBV19 to TRBJ1-3; D possibly corresponds to TRBD1 (5 bases). The CDR3 runs 15 residues. V was pared by 5 bases and J by 2 bases, with 13 bases between. Germline loops: CDR1 LNHDA, CDR2 SQIVND (reference sequence). The CDR3 DNA is TGTGCCAGTAGTGATCCGGAGGGGACTGGAAACACCATATATTTT. Amino acid sequence: CASSDPEGTGNTIYF.

This clone was counted between two and nine times. The gene calls are TRBV15 and TRBJ1-5, with 9 bases that match TRBD1. CDR1 and CDR2 (germline): LNHNV, YYDKDF (reference sequence). V lost 1 base and J lost 1; bases outside the gene matches: 5. CDR3 length: 17 residues. The CDR3, as DNA: TGTGCCACCAGCAGAGTGGGGGACAGGGACAGCAATCAGCCCCAGCATTTT. Its translation: CATSRVGDRDSNQPQHF.

The chain uses TRBV27 and TRBJ2-3, with 14 bases that match TRBD2. Germline-derived CDR1 and CDR2 are MNHEY and SMNVEV (reference sequence). V lost 4 bases to trimming and J lost 7 bases; unmatched junction nucleotides: 10. The CDR3 sequence is 17 residues long. The CDR3, as DNA: TGTGCCAGCAGTTCCGCGGGGACTAGCGGGAGTCAAAATACGCAGTATTTT. It encodes CASSSAGTSGSQNTQYF.

This clone was seen more than once but under ten times. The chain uses TRBV7-2 and TRBJ2-7; 8 nucleotides match TRBD2. The CDR3 is 14 amino acids. The ends lost 1 base at V and 3 bases at J; junction bases unmatched: 2. Per the germline V gene, CDR1 is SGHTA and CDR2 is FQGNSA. The CDR3 bases are TGTGCCAGCAGCTTAGAGAGCGGGAGCTACGAGCAGTACTTC. It encodes CASSLESGSYEQYF.

The chain couples TRBV6-6 to TRBJ2-3; 7 nucleotides agree with TRBD2. V was clipped by 8 bases and J by 4 bases; unmatched bases: 12. CDR3 length: 15 residues. From germline, CDR1 is MNHNY and CDR2 SVGAGI (reference sequence). CDR3 region: CASSDQRDLPDTQYF. In DNA, the CDR3 is TGTGCCAGCTCTGACCAGCGGGACCTTCCAGATACGCAGTATTTT.

This clone was picked up a small number of times. This rearrangement joins TRBV27 to TRBJ1-4; 12 bases match TRBD1. CDR3 length: 18 residues. With V trimmed by 4 bases and J by 0 bases, 6 bases remained unmatched. Germline-derived CDR1 and CDR2 are MNHEY and SMNVEV (reference sequence). The chain's CDR3 is CASSSQGQGATTNEKLFF. The CDR3 nucleotides read TGTGCCAGCAGTTCCCAGGGACAGGGGGCGACAACTAATGAAAAACTGTTTTTT.

V usage is TRBV30 and J usage is TRBJ2-5; D is undetermined. CDR1 and CDR2 (germline): GTSNPN, SVGIG (reference sequence). This CDR3 spans 15 amino acids. V shed 5 bases and J shed 5 bases, with 21 bases lying between them. CDR3 bases: TGTGCCTGGGCCCCCGCGCCTCGACAATCGGAGACCCAGTACTTC. It translates to CAWAPAPRQSETQYF.

This chain links TRBV7-9 with TRBJ2-7; D unclear. CDR1 and CDR2 from the germline V gene are SEHNR and FQNEAQ (reference sequence). The CDR3 sequence is 16 residues long. V gave up 4 bases and J gave up 6 bases, with 22 bases separating them. The CDR3, as DNA: TGTGCCAGCAGCTCCCCAGGTGGGCGAATCCCCCGCGAGCAGTACTTC. Encoded protein: CASSSPGGRIPREQYF.

The genes are TRBV7-3 and TRBJ2-1; 14 bases align to TRBD2. The CDR3 contains 17 residues. Germline lookup yields CDR1 SGHTA and CDR2 FQGTGA. V was pared by 5 bases and J by 3 bases, with 6 bases of the junction left unmatched. DNA for the CDR3: TGTGCCAGCAGCCTCGGGACTAGCGGGAGTATCTACAATGAGCAGTTCTTC. It specifies CASSLGTSGSIYNEQFF.

This chain joins TRBV27 and TRBJ1-1; D is ambiguous. CDR1 is MNHEY, CDR2 SMNVEV, per germline (reference sequence). The CDR3 sequence is 14 residues long. V was pared by 5 bases and J by 1 base, with 11 bases between. DNA for the CDR3: TGTGCCAGCAGTCCGGAGGGTCCGAACACTGAAGCTTTCTTT. This codes for CASSPEGPNTEAFF.

This chain links TRBV6-5 with TRBJ1-4; 8 nucleotides line up with TRBD1. Germline V gene data show CDR1 as MNHEY and CDR2 as SVGAGI. Trimming took 6 bases from V and 9 from J; bases not matched to a gene: 9. The CDR3 spans 14 residues. Here the CDR3 reads CASRTGQGVKKLFF. CDR3 DNA sequence: TGTGCCAGCAGGACTGGACAGGGAGTGAAAAAACTGTTTTTT.